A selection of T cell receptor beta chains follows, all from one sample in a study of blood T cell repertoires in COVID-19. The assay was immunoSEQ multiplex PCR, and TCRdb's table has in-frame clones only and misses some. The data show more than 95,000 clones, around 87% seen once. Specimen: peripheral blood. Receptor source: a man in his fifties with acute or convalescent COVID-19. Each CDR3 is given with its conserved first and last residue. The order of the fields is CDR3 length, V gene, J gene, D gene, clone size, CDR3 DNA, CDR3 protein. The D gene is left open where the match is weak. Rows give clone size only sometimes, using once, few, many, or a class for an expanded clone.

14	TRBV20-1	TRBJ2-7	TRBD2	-	TGCAGTGCTAGTCGAGCGGGGGTGTCCTACGAGCAGTACTTC	CSASRAGVSYEQYF
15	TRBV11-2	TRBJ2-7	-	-	TGTGCCAGCAGCTTAAATCGGAACAGTCTGGACGAGCAGTACTTC	CASSLNRNSLDEQYF
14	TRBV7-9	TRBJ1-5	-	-	TGTGCCAGCAGCTTATTAGGGGGCAATCAGCCCCAGCATTTT	CASSLLGGNQPQHF
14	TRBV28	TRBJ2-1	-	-	TGTGCCAGCAGGTTTAATTATGCCTACAATGAGCAGTTCTTC	CASRFNYAYNEQFF
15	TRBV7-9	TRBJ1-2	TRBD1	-	TGTGCCAGCAGCTTAAGTGCCAGGGGGTACTATGGCTACACCTTC	CASSLSARGYYGYTF
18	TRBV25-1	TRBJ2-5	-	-	TGTGCCAGCAGTGATTCCTCGGGGGAAGGCGGGGGCCGGAAGACCCAGTACTTC	CASSDSSGEGGGRKTQYF
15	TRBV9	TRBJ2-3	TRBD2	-	TGTGCCAGCAGCGTAGATGGGGGAGGGGACGATACGCAGTATTTT	CASSVDGGGDDTQYF
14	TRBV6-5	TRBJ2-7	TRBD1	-	TGTGCCAGCAGTTACCGAGGTCCAGGGGGCGAGCAGTACTTC	CASSYRGPGGEQYF
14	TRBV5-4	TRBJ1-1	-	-	TGTGCCAGCAGCTTCATAGGGGGTGACACTGAAGCTTTCTTT	CASSFIGGDTEAFF
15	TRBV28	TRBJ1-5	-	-	TGTGCCAGCAGTTTCTCGGGGGGGGTTTTGCAGCCCCAGCATTTT	CASSFSGGVLQPQHF
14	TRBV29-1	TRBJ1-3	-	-	TGCAGCGTTGACCCAACAGGGAACGGAAACACCATATATTTT	CSVDPTGNGNTIYF
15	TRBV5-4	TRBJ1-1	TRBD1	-	TGTGCCAGCGCTAGAGACAGGGACAAGGGCACTGAAGCTTTCTTT	CASARDRDKGTEAFF
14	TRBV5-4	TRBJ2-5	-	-	TGTGCCAGCAGCCCGGCCTCGCGGGAAGAGACCCAGTACTTC	CASSPASREETQYF
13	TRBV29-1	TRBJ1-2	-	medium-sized	TGCAGCGTGGGATCACCAGGGGACTATGGCTACACCTTC	CSVGSPGDYGYTF
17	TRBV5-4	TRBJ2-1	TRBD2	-	TGTGCCAGCAGCCCGGGGACTAGCGGTGAATCCTACAATGAGCAGTTCTTC	CASSPGTSGESYNEQFF
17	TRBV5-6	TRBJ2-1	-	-	TGTGCCAGCAGCTTGTGGGGGCAGGGAGAAGATTACAATGAGCAGTTCTTC	CASSLWGQGEDYNEQFF
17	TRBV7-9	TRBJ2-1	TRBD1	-	TGTGCCAGCAGCTTAAAGGGACAGGGGAGCCCCTACAATGAGCAGTTCTTC	CASSLKGQGSPYNEQFF
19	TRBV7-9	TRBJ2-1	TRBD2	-	TGTGCCAGCAGCCCCCAGGGACTAGCGGGAGGAAGGGAAAGGAATGAGCAGTTCTTC	CASSPQGLAGGRERNEQFF
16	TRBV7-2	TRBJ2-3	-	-	TGTGCCAGCAGCTTAAAGGGAGGCGGGGGCACAGATACGCAGTATTTT	CASSLKGGGGTDTQYF
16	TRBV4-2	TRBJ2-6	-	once	TGTGCCAGCAGCCAGGATGGGGGCACTGGGGCCAACGTCCTGACTTTC	CASSQDGGTGANVLTF
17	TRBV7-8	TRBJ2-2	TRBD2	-	TGTGCCAGCAGCAGACGGACTAGCGGGAGTGGCACCGGGGAGCTGTTTTTT	CASSRRTSGSGTGELFF
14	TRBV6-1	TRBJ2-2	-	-	TGTGCCAGCAGACCGGACTCCGCTGTGGGGGAGCTGTTTTTT	CASRPDSAVGELFF
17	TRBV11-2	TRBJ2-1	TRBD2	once	TGTGCCAGCAGCTTAGACCTCCGACTAGCGGGGTACAATGAGCAGTTCTTC	CASSLDLRLAGYNEQFF
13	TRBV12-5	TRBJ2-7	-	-	TGTGCTAGTGGTTTGGTCCCGGTGTTCGAGCAGTACTTC	CASGLVPVFEQYF
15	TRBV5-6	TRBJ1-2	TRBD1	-	TGTGCCAGCAGCTACGGGACAGGGGGTTCCTATGGCTACACCTTC	CASSYGTGGSYGYTF
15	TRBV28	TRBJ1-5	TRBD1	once	TGTGCCAGCAGTTTGGACAGGGGAGGCAATCAGCCCCAGCATTTT	CASSLDRGGNQPQHF
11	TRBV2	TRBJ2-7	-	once	TGTGCCAGCAAAGTGGGGGGCGAGCAGTACTTC	CASKVGGEQYF
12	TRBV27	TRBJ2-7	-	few	TGTGCCAGCAGCACGGGACTCTCGCGGCAGTACTTC	CASSTGLSRQYF
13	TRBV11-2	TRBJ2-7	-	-	TGTGCCAGCAGCCCCCCCAATGAGTACGAGCAGTACTTC	CASSPPNEYEQYF